The 5 T cell receptor beta chains given below trace back to one sample, sequenced in a study of T cells after yellow fever vaccination. One entry per CDR3 protein results from TCRdb running MiXCR on the 5' RACE reads. The repertoire has 95,000 to 150,000 distinct CDR3 sequences, about 8.8% of them found once; the top ten carry 40%. The sequencing used CD8+ T cells sorted from PBMCs, collected on the day of the yellow fever booster vaccination. Source of these receptors: a man younger than 35 who received the YFV17D yellow fever vaccine.

This clonotype was counted a few times. The rearrangement links TRBV7-6 to TRBJ2-2; D remains unclear. Trimming took 5 bases from V and 6 from J, leaving 10 bases between them. The CDR3 covers 13 residues. Per the germline V gene, CDR1 is SGHVS and CDR2 is FNYEAQ. The DNA of the CDR3 is TGTGCCAGCAGCCCTACCGCCCCCGGGGAGCTGTTTTTT. This translates into CASSPTAPGELFF. Supplemented by reference TRBV7-6 and TRBJ2-2, the full variable domain reads GAGVSQSPRYKVTKRGQDVALRCDPISGHVSLYWYRQALGQGPEFLTYFNYEAQQDKSGLPNDRFSAERPEGSISTLTIQRTEQRDSAMYRCASSPTAPGELFFGEGSRLTVL.

The V and J genes are TRBV12-3 or TRBV12-4 and TRBJ2-1, with D possibly TRBD1 on 5 matching bases. Trimming shortened V by 1 base and J by 8 bases, and 12 bases separated the two germline ends. The CDR3 is 14 residues long. The chain's CDR3 is CASSLGFGAYEQFF. The CDR3, as DNA: TGTGCCAGCAGTTTAGGGTTTGGGGCCTATGAGCAGTTCTTC.

This chain connects TRBV4-3 to TRBJ2-5; TRBD1 matches 10 bases. The CDR3 runs to 15 residues. Germline V gene lookup returns CDR1 LGHNA and CDR2 YSLEER. Unmatched junction bases numbered 6, after V lost 4 bases and J lost 4 bases. The CDR3 sequence: CASSRGTGVLETQYF. CDR3 DNA sequence: TGCGCCAGCAGCCGTGGGACAGGGGTTTTAGAGACCCAGTACTTC.

The chain couples TRBV6-5 to TRBJ2-6; D possibly uses TRBD1 or TRBD2 (5 bases each). The V and J ends lost 4 bases and 4 bases respectively, with 20 bases between them. From germline, CDR1 is MNHEY and CDR2 SVGAGI. This CDR3 has 18 amino acids. CDR3 DNA: TGTGCCAGCAGTTTCTCGGGGCCGGGACCGACAGGGGCCAACGTCCTGACTTTC. This gives the protein CASSFSGPGPTGANVLTF.

In this sample, this clonotype turned up many times. V usage is TRBV7-9 and J usage is TRBJ1-4; TRBD1 agrees at 8 bases. Germline lookup yields CDR1 SEHNR and CDR2 FQNEAQ (reference sequence). V lost 5 bases, J lost 5 bases, and 4 bases stayed unmatched. This CDR3 region has 14 residues. The CDR3 protein is CASSPRQGNEKLFF. DNA of the CDR3: TGTGCCAGCAGCCCACGACAGGGGAATGAAAAACTGTTTTTT.